Below, 24 T cell receptor beta chains from the same sample are listed, as sequenced in a study of blood T cells in healthy people across ages. A sample-barcoded 5' primer and a J-beta primer mix were used in a second PCR of about 6 to 11 cycles. TCRdb re-derived calls from the 5' RACE reads in MiXCR, one entry per CDR3 protein. The table shows 1.5 million to 2 million distinct CDR3 sequences, with roughly 30% occurring only once. The sequenced sample was blood. The source is a woman younger than 45 in good health.

The sample holds a few counts of this clonotype. The chain carries TRBV6-2 or TRBV6-3 and TRBJ1-5; TRBD1 might be the D (5 bases). With 6 bases removed from V and 7 bases from J, the gap between germline ends came to 16 bases. Germline values: CDR1 MNHEY, CDR2 SVGEGT. There are 14 residues in the CDR3. This chain's CDR3 is CASSPMGGAQPQHF. The CDR3 coding sequence is TGTGCCAGCAGCCCCATGGGGGGAGCGCAGCCCCAGCATTTT.

This clonotype was counted a few times. This rearrangement joins TRBV9 to TRBJ2-5, with 9 bases that match TRBD2. This CDR3 contains 15 residues. Per germline, CDR1 SGDLS and CDR2 YYNGEE. Trimming removed 3 bases from V and 4 bases from J; junction bases left unmatched: 7. This chain's CDR3 is CASSDQGLAAETQYF. CDR3 sequence (DNA): TGTGCCAGCAGCGACCAGGGACTAGCCGCAGAGACCCAGTACTTC.

This clonotype has just a few counts. This chain uses TRBV29-1 with TRBJ2-7; 7 bases are shared with TRBD1. In germline, CDR1 is SQVTM, CDR2 ANQGSEA. The CDR3 is 11 residues long. The DNA for the CDR3 is TGCAACACCGGGACAGCATACGAGCAGTACTTC. It translates to CNTGTAYEQYF.

The table lists this clonotype with many counts. The chain carries TRBV3-1 and TRBJ2-6, with 11 positions matching TRBD1. The CDR3 has 17 amino acids. The V gene's germline CDR1 is LGHDT and CDR2 YNNKEL (reference sequence). Trimming at V came to 3 bases and at J to 0 bases, leaving 1 base not matched to a gene. CDR3 sequence: CASSHGTGGSGANVLTF. CDR3 in DNA: TGTGCCAGCAGCCATGGGACAGGGGGCTCTGGGGCCAACGTCCTGACTTTC. The complete variable domain, with remaining parts taken from reference TRBV3-1 and TRBJ2-6, reads DTAVSQTPKYLVTQMGNDKSIKCEQNLGHDTMYWYKQDSKKFLKIMFSYNNKELIINETVPNRFSPKSPDKAHLNLHINSLELGDSAVYFCASSHGTGGSGANVLTFGAGSRLTVL.

At least ten counts were recorded for this clonotype. The V and J genes are TRBV29-1 and TRBJ2-5; D is unresolved. The V gene lost 5 bases and the J gene lost 2 bases, with 9 bases spanning the gap. Germline CDR1 and CDR2: SQVTM and ANQGSEA. The CDR3 spans 12 residues. The DNA of the CDR3 is TGCAGCGTTCGGCCAACACAAGAGACCCAGTACTTC. The encoded protein is CSVRPTQETQYF. Together with reference TRBV29-1 and TRBJ2-5, the CDR3 gives the full variable domain: SAVISQKPSRDICQRGTSLTIQCQVDSQVTMMFWYRQQPGQSLTLIATANQGSEATYESGFVIDKFPISRPNLTFSTLTVSNMSPEDSSIYLCSVRPTQETQYFGPGTRLLVL.

This rearrangement joins TRBV3-1 to TRBJ1-1, with D perhaps TRBD1 (6 bases). There are 17 residues in the CDR3. V was shortened by 0 bases and J by 6 bases, with 20 bases between the two germline ends. Per the germline V gene, CDR1 is LGHDT and CDR2 is YNNKEL (reference sequence). As DNA, the CDR3 is TGTGCCAGCAGCCAAGAAGCGGACAGAGCGGCTTTTTCTGAAGCTTTCTTT. Translation gives CASSQEADRAAFSEAFF. Full variable domain (remainder filled in from reference TRBV3-1 and TRBJ1-1): DTAVSQTPKYLVTQMGNDKSIKCEQNLGHDTMYWYKQDSKKFLKIMFSYNNKELIINETVPNRFSPKSPDKAHLNLHINSLELGDSAVYFCASSQEADRAAFSEAFFGQGTRLTVV.

This clonotype has more than one count but fewer than ten. J is TRBJ2-1 and V is TRBV7-8; the match to TRBD1 covers 9 bases. Germline V lookup: CDR1 SGHVS, CDR2 FQNEAQ. The CDR3 consists of 15 residues. With V trimmed by 5 bases and J by 8 bases, 10 bases remained unmatched. The CDR3 DNA reads as TGTGCCAGCAGCCTAAACAACAGGGACAGGGATGAGCAGTTCTTC. Translating it yields CASSLNNRDRDEQFF.

This chain connects TRBV7-9 to TRBJ1-6, with D possibly matching TRBD1 (6 bases). V was shortened by 1 base and J by 7 bases, with 14 bases between the two germline ends. The CDR3 sequence is 16 residues long. CDR1 is SEHNR, CDR2 FQNEAQ, per germline (reference sequence). This CDR3 reads CASSLEQGFANSPLHF. For the CDR3, the DNA is TGTGCCAGCAGCTTAGAACAGGGCTTTGCCAATTCACCCCTCCACTTT.

This clonotype was detected only a few times. The chain combines TRBV12-3 or TRBV12-4 with TRBJ2-4, with 11 bases fitting TRBD2. V lost 8 bases and J lost 9; bases outside the gene matches: 12. The CDR3 contains 15 residues. The CDR3 DNA follows: TGTGCCAGCGGGCTGACTAGCGGGGCTCTTGGCATTCAGTACTTC. Protein sequence: CASGLTSGALGIQYF.

This clonotype was picked up a small number of times. This rearrangement joins TRBV29-1 to TRBJ2-1, with TRBD2 matching 7 bases. V lost 3 bases and J lost 5; bases outside the gene matches: 4. CDR3 length: 13 amino acids. The germline gives CDR1 SQVTM, CDR2 ANQGSEA. CDR3 loop: CSVDGGGHNEQFF. For the CDR3, the DNA is TGCAGCGTTGATGGGGGAGGGCACAATGAGCAGTTCTTC.

On this clonotype itself: Mismatch with germline at one junction end may stem from a read error. This chain joins TRBV7-2 and TRBJ2-5, with 14 bases fitting TRBD2. Germline CDR1 reads SGHTA; CDR2 reads FQGNSA. The CDR3 contains 15 residues. The CDR3 spells CAGSSTSGRGETQYF. For the CDR3, the DNA is TGTGCCGGCAGCTCGACTAGCGGGAGGGGAGAGACCCAGTACTTC.

This clonotype was counted at least ten times. This chain uses TRBV20-1 with TRBJ2-7, with D possibly matching TRBD1 (6 bases). The CDR3 is made up of 12 amino acids. The germline V gene encodes CDR1 DFQATT and CDR2 SNEGSKA (reference sequence). V was cut by 5 bases and J by 6 bases, with 14 bases left in between. The CDR3 coding sequence is TGCAGTGCTTTGGGACACACCATCGAGCAGTACTTC. Translated: CSALGHTIEQYF.

This clonotype was seen only a few times. The chain recombines TRBV7-2 with TRBJ1-2; 9 nucleotides line up with TRBD1. With 1 base clipped from V and 5 bases from J, the junction kept 5 bases outside the gene matches. Germline CDR1 is SGHTA and CDR2 is FQGNSA. The CDR3 spans 15 residues. CDR3 amino acids: CASSLDRGLGYGYTF. As DNA, the CDR3 is TGTGCCAGCAGCTTAGACAGGGGGCTGGGGTATGGCTACACCTTC.

The chain recombines TRBV28 with TRBJ2-7; D remains ambiguous. This CDR3 is 16 amino acids long. Germline CDR1 is MDHEN and CDR2 is SYDVKM. V dropped 6 bases and J dropped 4 bases, with 22 bases sitting between them. The CDR3 region has the DNA TGTGCCAGCAGACCTAACGCGGCCCCTCGCGTTTACGAGCAGTACTTC. This translates into CASRPNAAPRVYEQYF.

The V and J genes are TRBV6-1 and TRBJ2-2, with TRBD1 identical over 11 bases. J was trimmed by 5 bases and V by 6 bases; bases with no gene match: 5. The V gene's germline CDR1 is MNHNS and CDR2 SASEGT. The CDR3 is 15 residues long. CDR3 in amino acids: CASRKDRGQTGELFF. As DNA, the CDR3 is TGTGCCAGCAGAAAGGACAGGGGGCAAACCGGGGAGCTGTTTTTT.

This clonotype was counted a few times. The gene calls are TRBV10-3 and TRBJ2-7, with TRBD2 identical over 8 bases. The CDR3 is 12 residues long. Germline V gene sequence: CDR1 ENHRY, CDR2 SYGVKD. The junction had 10 bases not matched to a gene; V was cut back by 11 bases and J by 7 bases. This CDR3 reads CAVERESGEQYF. The CDR3 nucleotides read TGTGCCGTCGAGCGGGAGTCGGGGGAGCAGTACTTC.

Ten or more counts support this clonotype. This chain joins TRBV4-3 and TRBJ2-1; a weak D match, TRBD1 (8 bases). The CDR3 is 20 residues long. With 4 bases removed from V and 3 bases from J, the gap between germline ends came to 28 bases. Germline CDR1 reads LGHNA; CDR2 reads YSLEER. DNA for the CDR3: TGCGCCAGCAGCCTTACAGGGACAGGCTTCGCGGGGGACCTCTACAATGAGCAGTTCTTC. It encodes CASSLTGTGFAGDLYNEQFF.

This clonotype was seen a handful of times. The rearrangement joins TRBV3-1 to TRBJ1-2; D gene unclear. CDR3 size: 12 residues. V lost 1 base and J lost 6, with 6 bases in between. Germline assignment: CDR1 LGHDT and CDR2 YNNKEL (reference sequence). The CDR3 here is CASSQVLDGYTF. The CDR3, as DNA: TGTGCCAGCAGCCAAGTGTTGGATGGCTACACCTTC.

The V call is TRBV20-1, the J call TRBJ1-1; 11 bases are a match to TRBD1. Germline V CDR1 and CDR2: DFQATT, SNEGSKA (reference sequence). Trimming took 0 bases from V and 3 from J; bases not matched to a gene: 9. CDR3 size: 17 residues. In DNA, the CDR3 is TGCAGTGCTAGAGATTTGGGGACAGGGGGTACGGACACTGAAGCTTTCTTT. Protein product: CSARDLGTGGTDTEAFF.

This clonotype appeared a few times. The V gene is TRBV6-5, the J gene TRBJ1-2; the match to TRBD1 covers 12 bases. V was clipped by 4 bases and J by 5 bases; unmatched bases: 8. The CDR3 runs to 16 residues. Germline V CDR1 and CDR2: MNHEY, SVGAGI. The CDR3 DNA reads as TGTGCCAGCAGTTCACCGGGACAGGGGGCAGGGTATGGCTACACCTTC. This encodes CASSSPGQGAGYGYTF.

This clonotype occurred a few times. CDR3 region: CASSESRATDTQYF. CDR3 bases: TGTGCCAGCAGTGAATCGAGGGCCACAGATACGCAGTATTTT. The J gene is TRBJ2-3, the V gene TRBV2, with D maybe TRBD2 (5 bases). V was cut by 2 bases and J by 2 bases, with 8 bases left in between. Per germline, CDR1 SNHLY and CDR2 FYNNEI. The CDR3 length is 14 residues.

The chain employs TRBV23-1 and TRBJ2-2; D might be TRBD1 or TRBD2, each matching 5 bases. TRBV23-1 is an ORF for which the function is uncertain. The CDR3 spans 16 residues. Trimming removed 6 bases from V and 4 bases from J, with 18 bases in between. The CDR3 DNA follows: TGCGCCAGCAGCCGCGTGGGGGAACATACCACCGGGGAGCTGTTTTTT. It codes for CASSRVGEHTTGELFF.

This clonotype has a single count. The rearrangement joins TRBV20-1 to TRBJ2-7, with 9 positions matching TRBD1. The germline CDR1 and CDR2 sequences are DFQATT and SNEGSKA (reference sequence). CDR3 length: 12 residues. Trimming cost V 8 bases and J 3 bases; bases outside gene matches: 5. CDR3 DNA: TGCAGTCCTTTGACAGGGGGCTACGAGCAGTACTTC. Encoded protein: CSPLTGGYEQYF.

V gene TRBV10-3 combines with J gene TRBJ2-4; TRBD1 aligns across 8 bases. Germline CDR1 reads ENHRY; CDR2 reads SYGVKD. The CDR3 is made up of 15 amino acids. The CDR3 DNA reads TGTACCACTCAAAGGGATACAGGGGGTAGGAACATTCAGTACTTC. Translated, it gives CTTQRDTGGRNIQYF.